Presented here are 2 T cell receptor beta chains from one specimen sequenced in a study of radiotherapy plus CTLA-4 blockade in lung cancer. Method: immunoSEQ multiplex PCR; TCRdb's copy keeps in-frame clones and lacks some. The profile shows some 40,000 clones, roughly four fifths of them singletons. Sample: peripheral blood, taken from a patient treated with radiotherapy plus ipilimumab. Source of these receptors: a human donor with non-small cell lung cancer whose response to radiotherapy plus ipilimumab could not be evaluated.

In this sample, this clone turned up a few times. The chain's CDR3 is CASSLSPQGVFAGELFF. In DNA form, the CDR3 reads TGTGCCAGCAGCTTAAGCCCCCAGGGTGTATTCGCCGGGGAGCTGTTTTTT. V and J are TRBV7-6 and TRBJ2-2; the D gene is possibly TRBD1 (5 bases). CDR3 length equals 17 residues. The germline V and J ends were trimmed by 2 bases and 6 bases, with 19 bases remaining between them. CDR1 is SGHVS, CDR2 FNYEAQ, per germline.

The gene calls are TRBV27 and TRBJ2-7; 7 bases match TRBD1. The CDR3 totals 14 residues. CDR1 is MNHEY and CDR2 is SMNVEV in the germline V gene (reference sequence). With V trimmed by 5 bases and J by 3 bases, 7 bases remained unmatched. In DNA form, the CDR3 reads TGTGCCAGCAGTCTCACCCGGGACAGCTACGAGCAGTACTTC. Its translation is CASSLTRDSYEQYF.